This TCR beta chain was sequenced in a study of vaccination effects on CD4 cells after COVID-19. Note on this clone: Its antigen is unknown.

With the ViraFEST assay, the study expanded antigen-specific CD4+ T cells using viral peptide pools, then sequenced them. Culturing for more than 9 days preceded CD4+ T cell isolation. Nucleocapsid antibodies stayed negative before and after vaccination, showing no earlier SARS-CoV-2 infection. Using immunoSEQ multiplex PCR, the repertoire was profiled, and TCRdb retains in-frame clones only, with some absent. The sample yields 68,000 or so clones, 75% to 90% seen once. This CDR3 region has 13 residues. Germline CDR1 is SEHNR and CDR2 is FQNEAQ (reference sequence). V lost 4 bases and J lost 7, with 8 bases in between.

The chain joins TRBV7-9 to TRBJ1-6, with TRBD1 as a possible D gene (6 bases). The sequenced sample was CD4+ T cells from PBMCs cultured with SARS-CoV-2 spike peptides, obtained before COVID-19 vaccination. This clonotype was sampled from a human donor who received a COVID-19 vaccine. The CDR3 region is CASSWGANSPLHF. CDR3 bases: TGTGCCAGCAGCTGGGGGGCCAATTCACCCCTCCACTTT.